This T cell receptor beta chain was observed in a study of regulatory T cells in long-lasting Graves disease. Study-level results: Segments TRBV28, TRBJ1-2 and TRBJ2-5 showed preferential usage in persistent disease. Public clonotype sharing was higher in persistent than newly diagnosed patients. Newly diagnosed patients had higher TCR diversity than persistent Graves' patients did.

The authors built TCR beta libraries using iRepertoire HTBI primers and Arm-PCR of CDR3 regions. Authors' processing steps: Sequenced samples collectively carried 55 to 80 TRBV and some 15 TRBJ segments. TCRdb reprocessed the multiplex PCR reads via MiXCR and lists one record per CDR3 protein. The V and J calls follow TCRdb's processing rather than the paper's. The sample lists hundreds of thousands of distinct CDR3 sequences, 18% occurring once. This CDR3 has 18 amino acids. Losses at the gene ends were 8 bases for V and 3 bases for J; bases not matched to a gene: 16. Germline assignment: CDR1 MDHEN and CDR2 SYDVKM. Time point indicated: newly diagnosed GD, antithyroid drugs for less than 3 months. PBMC-derived RNA was used for the TCR library. Ten or more counts support this clonotype. Its matching antigen is unknown.

The source of this sequence is a female donor with Graves disease. The sequencing used peripheral blood mononuclear cells (PBMCs), collected at new diagnosis, from a patient treated with antithyroid drugs. The chain uses TRBV28 and TRBJ2-2; TRBD2 matches at 9 bases. CDR3 nucleotides: TGTGCCAGCCTTAGATATCCTAGCGGGAAGGGGCACACCGGGGAGCTGTTTTTT. Translation gives CASLRYPSGKGHTGELFF.